This TCR beta chain was captured in a study of siplizumab effects on memory and regulatory T cells. Study-level findings and limits: Contribution to the alloresponse seemed major for naive T cells, which also seemed more diverse than memory cells.

Trimming left V 6 bases short and J 4 bases short, with 15 bases between. The CDR3 is 14 residues long. The germline gives CDR1 MRHNA, CDR2 SNTAGT. Clones were read by immunoSEQ multiplex PCR, and TCRdb kept only the in-frame ones, dropping some. The sample carries under 150,000 clones, approximately 94% recorded once. Worth noting for this clone: Its specificity is unknown.

V and J are TRBV6-4 and TRBJ1-2; D perhaps matches TRBD1 (6 bases). The specimen was non-Treg CD4+ T cells sorted from blood. This sequence was found in a human donor in good health. The CDR3 spells CASSPAGTSYGYTF. CDR3 nucleotide sequence: TGTGCCAGCAGCCCTGCTGGGACATCCTATGGCTACACCTTC.